One and the same sample provided the 16 T cell receptor beta chains below, sequenced in a study of control samples from healthy donors and cancer patients. Produced via immunoSEQ multiplex PCR; TCRdb's table is partial and in-frame only. The table has 150,000 to 200,000 clones, around 90% seen once. The sequencing input was blood. These receptor sequences come from a woman aged 45-65 years in good health.

The chain is built from TRBV30 and TRBJ1-1, with unresolved D. Germline V gives CDR1 GTSNPN, CDR2 SVGIG (reference sequence). The CDR3 loop spans 11 amino acids. The V and J ends lost 4 bases and 8 bases respectively, with 11 bases between them. CDR3 nucleotide sequence: TGTGCCTGGACTGTGGGGAGGGAAGCTTTCTTT. Translation: CAWTVGREAFF.

The chain has TRBV5-6 and TRBJ1-1, with D unclear. The CDR3 contains 14 residues. Trimming shortened V by 0 bases and J by 0 bases, and 6 bases separated the two germline ends. Germline V gene sequence: CDR1 SGHDT, CDR2 YYEEEE. The CDR3 coding sequence is TGTGCCAGCAGCTTGGAAACGATGAACACTGAAGCTTTCTTT. Amino acid sequence: CASSLETMNTEAFF.

The DNA for the CDR3 is TGTGCCAGCAAAGAAACTAATGAAAAACTGTTTTTT. Translating it yields CASKETNEKLFF. This chain links TRBV28 with TRBJ1-4; no clear D. The CDR3 is made up of 12 amino acids. V was trimmed by 7 bases and J by 1 base, leaving 4 bases between them. Germline CDR1 and CDR2: MDHEN and SYDVKM.

The chain has TRBV7-2 and TRBJ1-1; D is possibly TRBD1 (5 bases). Germline V gene sequence: CDR1 SGHTA, CDR2 FQGNSA. Between the trimmed V and J ends, which lost 1 base and 6 bases, there was a span of 15 bases. The CDR3 loop spans 15 amino acids. CDR3 protein: CASSLEWGQKPEAFF. CDR3 nucleotides: TGTGCCAGCAGCTTAGAGTGGGGCCAAAAGCCTGAAGCTTTCTTT.

This sequence joins TRBV6-6 and TRBJ2-5, with D perhaps TRBD1 or TRBD2 (5 bases each). The CDR3 runs 16 residues. The V gene lost 0 bases and the J gene lost 0 bases, with 11 bases spanning the gap. Looked up from germline, CDR1 is MNHNY and CDR2 is SVGAGI (reference sequence). The CDR3 nucleotides read TGTGCCAGCAGTTACTCGACCGGGACCTACCAAGAGACCCAGTACTTC. It translates to CASSYSTGTYQETQYF.

The chain combines TRBV20-1 with TRBJ1-2; no clear D gene. Germline loops: CDR1 DFQATT, CDR2 SNEGSKA (reference sequence). The V end lost 6 bases, the J end lost 4 bases, and 6 bases lay between the germline ends. The length of the CDR3 is 10 residues. DNA for the CDR3: TGCAGTGCCGACTTCTATGGCTACACCTTC. It codes for CSADFYGYTF.

The rearrangement links TRBV4-3 to TRBJ2-7, with 10 bases identical to TRBD2. The V segment lost 1 base and the J segment 3 bases; nucleotides outside the gene matches: 21. Germline assignment: CDR1 LGHNA and CDR2 YSLEER. This CDR3 is built from 21 residues. The CDR3 DNA reads as TGCGCCAGCAGCCAAGTTCAGGGTACAGGGGGTACTAGCGGGGCATACTACGAGCAGTACTTC. This encodes CASSQVQGTGGTSGAYYEQYF.

V and J are TRBV7-9 and TRBJ1-1; D gene ambiguous. From germline, CDR1 is SEHNR and CDR2 FQNEAQ (reference sequence). The CDR3 is 13 residues long. Trimming removed 8 bases at V and 0 bases at J, with 10 bases between. In DNA form, the CDR3 reads TGTGCCAGCGGGATCCTCATGAACACTGAAGCTTTCTTT. Translation gives CASGILMNTEAFF.

This chain connects TRBV11-2 to TRBJ2-3; D is undetermined. From germline, CDR1 is SGHAT and CDR2 FQNNGV. Trimming shortened V by 5 bases and J by 2 bases, and 14 bases separated the two germline ends. This CDR3 is 15 amino acids long. For the CDR3, the DNA is TGTGCCAGCAGCACCTTTGGGCGGCCCACAGATACGCAGTATTTT. It encodes CASSTFGRPTDTQYF.

This rearrangement joins TRBV7-2 to TRBJ1-6; D remains unclear. The CDR3 contains 12 residues. V lost 5 bases and J lost 13, with 12 bases in between. CDR1 is SGHTA and CDR2 is FQGNSA in the germline V gene. CDR3 amino acids: CASSPPVSPLHF. The DNA for the CDR3 is TGTGCCAGCAGCCCCCCTGTAAGTCCCCTCCACTTT. Full variable domain (outside the CDR3, taken from reference TRBV7-2 and TRBJ1-6): GAGVSQSPSNKVTEKGKDVELRCDPISGHTALYWYRQSLGQGLEFLIYFQGNSAPDKSGLPSDRFSAERTGGSVSTLTIQRTQQEDSAVYLCASSPPVSPLHFGNGTRLTVT.

In its sample, this clone was seen once. The chain links TRBV7-2 to TRBJ2-2; 9 nucleotides line up with TRBD2. Trimming removed 5 bases from V and 4 bases from J; junction bases left unmatched: 5. The germline V gene encodes CDR1 SGHTA and CDR2 FQGNSA. The CDR3 is 15 residues long. The CDR3 is CASSKGLAVTGELFF. The CDR3 region has the DNA TGTGCCAGCAGCAAGGGACTAGCAGTCACCGGGGAGCTGTTTTTT.

V is TRBV2 and J is TRBJ2-7, with no clear D. Trimming took 3 bases from V and 3 from J, leaving 3 bases between them. The length of the CDR3 is 11 residues. The germline V gene encodes CDR1 SNHLY and CDR2 FYNNEI. DNA of the CDR3: TGTGCCAGCAGTGATCGCTACGAGCAGTACTTC. It is translated as CASSDRYEQYF.

This sequence joins TRBV5-6 and TRBJ2-1, with 9 bases aligning to TRBD2. Germline V lookup: CDR1 SGHDT, CDR2 YYEEEE. The CDR3 is 16 residues long. V was pared by 3 bases and J by 2 bases, with 6 bases of the junction left unmatched. The CDR3 DNA reads as TGTGCCAGCAGCTGGAGCGGGAGGCAACCCTACAATGAGCAGTTCTTC. It translates to CASSWSGRQPYNEQFF.

The V gene is TRBV11-3, the J gene TRBJ1-1; D gene ambiguous. V lost 4 bases, J lost 8 bases, and 11 bases lay in between. There are 12 residues in the CDR3. Germline V lookup: CDR1 SGHNT, CDR2 YENEEA. CDR3 region: CASSSVGGEAFF. The CDR3 nucleotides are TGTGCCAGCAGCTCGGTGGGAGGGGAAGCTTTCTTT.

Points on this clone: The junction does not match germline at one end; this may be a read error. This specimen includes other DNA sequences encoding the same CDR3. The chain uses TRBV18 and TRBJ1-1; TRBD1 matches at 10 bases. This CDR3 contains 16 residues. Germline-derived CDR1 and CDR2 are KGHSH and LQKENI. The CDR3 DNA reads as TGTGCCAGCTCACCTTTCCGGGACAGGGGAAACACTGAGGCTTTCTTT. It encodes CASSPFRDRGNTEAFF. The variable domain in full, completed from reference TRBV18 and TRBJ1-1, reads NAGVMQNPRHLVRRRGQEARLRCSPMKGHSHVYWYRQLPEEGLKFMVYLQKENIIDESGMPKERFSAEFPKEGPSILRIQQVVRGDSAAYFCASSPFRDRGNTEAFFGQGTRLTVV.

The chain couples TRBV10-1 to TRBJ2-7; D is undetermined. The germline CDR1 and CDR2 sequences are WNHNN and SYGVQD (reference sequence). The V and J ends lost 6 bases and 4 bases respectively, with 13 bases between them. CDR3 length: 13 residues. The CDR3: CASRRRPLYEQYF. The CDR3 DNA follows: TGCGCCAGCAGGAGACGCCCCCTATACGAGCAGTACTTC.